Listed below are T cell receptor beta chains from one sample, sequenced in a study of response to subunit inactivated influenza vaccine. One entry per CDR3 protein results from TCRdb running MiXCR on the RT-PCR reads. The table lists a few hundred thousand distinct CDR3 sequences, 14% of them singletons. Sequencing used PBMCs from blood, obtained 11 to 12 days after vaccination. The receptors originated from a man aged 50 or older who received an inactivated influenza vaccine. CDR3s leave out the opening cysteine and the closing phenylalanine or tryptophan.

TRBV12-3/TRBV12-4 ASSLVRGSSPLH
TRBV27 ASSLWGESSTDTQY
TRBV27 ASSFSGTVRSYEQY
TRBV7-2 ASSPPGTFYEQY
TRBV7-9 ASSFDDRHTYEQY
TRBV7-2 ASSYTPQETQY
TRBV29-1 SVRVGSRGYT
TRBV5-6 ASSLVTGAYNEQF
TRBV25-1 ASSVGAGTEAF
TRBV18 ASSLQGREEAF
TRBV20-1 SARSGSRNTEAF
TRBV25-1 ASSESSLYGYT
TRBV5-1 ASRFGTGEEETQY
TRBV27 ASSRTSGVGSYEQY
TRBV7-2 ASSSTGFAEAF
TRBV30 AWSLYIGGQRTSTDTQY
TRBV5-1 ASSLAELTEAF
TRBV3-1 ASSQEGLGDQETQY
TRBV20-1 SARAISDGSPLH
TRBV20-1 SARDLQGGFDEQY
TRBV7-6 ASSMTGAAYNEQF
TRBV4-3 ASSQDATGLEPQH
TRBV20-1 SASRPEQY
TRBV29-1 SVEDQLETSTDTQY
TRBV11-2 ASSLTSLEQY
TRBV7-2 ASSQFLTSNYEQY
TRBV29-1 SVARSGGYEQY
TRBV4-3 ASSQDWPRNNEKLF
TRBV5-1 ASSLEDRGHGF
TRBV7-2 ASNRDRGMNEQF
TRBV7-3 ASSPFGPDTQY
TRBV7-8 ASSRRRGGNQPQH
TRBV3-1 ASSHGGSNQPQH
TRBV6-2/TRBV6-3 ASSTGRWEAF
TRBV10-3 AIRGLPPYNEQF
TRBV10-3 AIKIESSYEQY
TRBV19 ASSMGPNTGELF
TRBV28 ASSFSGASYEQY
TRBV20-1 SASDSSTDTQY
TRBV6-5 ASSYSNGGVETQY
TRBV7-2 ASTKPGLATNTGELF
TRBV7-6 ASSSSEGRNSPLH
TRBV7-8 ASSVAALPSLYNEQF
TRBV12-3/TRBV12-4 ASSLGQNTEAF
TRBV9 ASSPSASSYNEQF
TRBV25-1 ASSEWEKGPN
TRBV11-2 ASSLNFGELF
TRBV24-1 ATSAGGNQPQH
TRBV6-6 ASSYSGSDTQY
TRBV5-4 ATTGGPKSTYEQY
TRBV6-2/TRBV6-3 ASRILGGGSGASSYNEQF
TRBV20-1 SARSSITTNYGYT
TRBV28 ASIVGGSNQPQH
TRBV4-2 ASSQVGRPSGNTIY
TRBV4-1 ASSQDRWAGDRGFSYNEQF
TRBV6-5 ASSYSAEFGTEAF
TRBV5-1 ASSSDRGEYGYT
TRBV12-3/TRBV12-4 ASSLAGSFGYT
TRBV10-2 ASRPGQGGYGYT
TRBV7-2 ASSRLDTRANVLT